This TCR beta chain was captured in a study of cytomegalovirus exposure and HLA in healthy donors. Clones were read by immunoSEQ multiplex PCR, and TCRdb kept only the in-frame ones, dropping some. The repertoire holds over 250,000 clones, with 86% as singletons. Looked up from germline, CDR1 is MGHRA and CDR2 is YSYEKL. The junction had 11 bases not matched to a gene; V was cut back by 1 base and J by 9 bases. The CDR3 spans 16 residues. This TCR derives from a young woman in good health and CMV-seronegative. Sequenced: PBMCs. The gene calls are TRBV4-1 and TRBJ2-1; 8 bases line up with TRBD2. CDR3 DNA: TGCGCCAGCAGCCAAGGTGGAGCGGGGGCCTTGGGTGAGCAGTTCTTC. Translation gives CASSQGGAGALGEQFF.